This T cell receptor (beta chain) originates from a study of cytomegalovirus exposure and HLA in healthy donors. Study results and limitations: Judged likely to be a sequencing artifact was a cluster of highly shared sequence variants.

Trimming cost V 3 bases and J 5 bases; bases outside gene matches: 6. The CDR3 is 14 amino acids. CDR1 and CDR2 from the germline V gene are LNHDA and SQIVND (reference sequence). With 60 Vbeta and 13 Jbeta primers, the PCR was carried out. Generated by immunoSEQ multiplex PCR, the TCRdb table keeps only in-frame clones and is missing some. The sample consists of about 160,000 clones, 80% of them appearing once. Note on this clone: What it binds is unknown.

The TCR sequence derives from a male donor in good health and CMV-seropositive. V and J are TRBV19 and TRBJ2-7; 8 bases line up with TRBD1. Sample: PBMCs. CDR3 in DNA: TGTGCCAGTAGTATTCAGGGGGCCTGGAACGAGCAGTACTTC. Amino acid sequence: CASSIQGAWNEQYF.